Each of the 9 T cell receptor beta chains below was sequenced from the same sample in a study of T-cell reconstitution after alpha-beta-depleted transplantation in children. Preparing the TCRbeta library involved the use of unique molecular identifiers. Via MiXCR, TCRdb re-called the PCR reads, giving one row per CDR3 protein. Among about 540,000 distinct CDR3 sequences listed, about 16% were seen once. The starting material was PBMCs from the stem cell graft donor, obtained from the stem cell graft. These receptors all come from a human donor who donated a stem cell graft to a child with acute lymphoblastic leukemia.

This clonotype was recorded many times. CDR3 bases: TGTGCCAGCAGCTTAACGACAGCAACTAATGAAAAACTGTTTTTT. This translates into CASSLTTATNEKLFF. This sequence joins TRBV11-2 and TRBJ1-4; a weak D match, TRBD1 (5 bases). This CDR3 contains 15 residues. Between the trimmed V and J ends, which lost 2 bases and 0 bases, there was a span of 7 bases. CDR1 and CDR2 from the germline V gene are SGHAT and FQNNGV. The full variable domain, completed using reference TRBV11-2 and TRBJ1-4, is EAGVAQSPRYKIIEKRQSVAFWCNPISGHATLYWYQQILGQGPKLLIQFQNNGVVDDSQLPKDRFSAERLKGVDSTLKIQPAKLEDSAVYLCASSLTTATNEKLFFGSGTQLSVL.

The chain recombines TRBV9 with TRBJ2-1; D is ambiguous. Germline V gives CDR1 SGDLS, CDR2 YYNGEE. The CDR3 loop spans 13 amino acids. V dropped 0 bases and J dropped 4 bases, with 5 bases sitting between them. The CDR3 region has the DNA TGTGCCAGCAGCGTAGGGGTTTACAATGAGCAGTTCTTC. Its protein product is CASSVGVYNEQFF.

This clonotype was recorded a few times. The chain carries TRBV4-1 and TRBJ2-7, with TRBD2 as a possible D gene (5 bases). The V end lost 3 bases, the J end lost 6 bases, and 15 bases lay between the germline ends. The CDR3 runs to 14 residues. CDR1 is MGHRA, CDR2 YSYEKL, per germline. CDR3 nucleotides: TGCGCCAGCAGCCAGCCGGACGGGGTCGGCGAGCAGTACTTC. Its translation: CASSQPDGVGEQYF.

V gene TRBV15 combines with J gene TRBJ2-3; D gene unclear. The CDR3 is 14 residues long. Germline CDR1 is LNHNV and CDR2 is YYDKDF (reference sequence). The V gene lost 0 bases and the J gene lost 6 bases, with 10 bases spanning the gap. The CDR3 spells CATSRDPPPDTQYF. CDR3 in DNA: TGTGCCACCAGCAGAGATCCCCCGCCTGATACGCAGTATTTT.

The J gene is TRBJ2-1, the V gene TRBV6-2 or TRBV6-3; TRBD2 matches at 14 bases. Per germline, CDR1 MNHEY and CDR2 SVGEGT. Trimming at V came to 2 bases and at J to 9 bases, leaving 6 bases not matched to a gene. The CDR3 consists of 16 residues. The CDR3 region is CASSYGGLAGEGEQFF. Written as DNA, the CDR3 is TGTGCCAGCAGTTACGGGGGACTAGCGGGAGAGGGTGAGCAGTTCTTC.

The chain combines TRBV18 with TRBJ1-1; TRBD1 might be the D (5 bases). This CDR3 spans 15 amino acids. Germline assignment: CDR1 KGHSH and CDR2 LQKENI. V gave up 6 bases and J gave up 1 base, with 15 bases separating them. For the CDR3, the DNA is TGTGCCAGCTCCCTCGTGGATACAGGGAACACTGAAGCTTTCTTT. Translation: CASSLVDTGNTEAFF.

The CDR3 here is CASSQETQNYNEQFF. For the CDR3, the DNA is TGTGCCAGCAGCCAAGAAACCCAGAACTACAATGAGCAGTTCTTC. The chain recombines TRBV4-2 with TRBJ2-1; D is unresolved. Germline lookup yields CDR1 LGHNA and CDR2 YNFKEQ. Trimming pared 0 bases from V and 3 bases from J, leaving 9 bases between. CDR3 length equals 15 residues.

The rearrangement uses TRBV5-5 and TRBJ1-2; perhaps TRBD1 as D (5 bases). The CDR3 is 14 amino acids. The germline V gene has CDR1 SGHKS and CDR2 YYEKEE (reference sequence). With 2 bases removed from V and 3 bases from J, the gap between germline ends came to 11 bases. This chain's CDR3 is CASSLKPRDYGYTF. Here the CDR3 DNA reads TGTGCCAGCAGCTTAAAGCCCAGGGACTATGGCTACACCTTC. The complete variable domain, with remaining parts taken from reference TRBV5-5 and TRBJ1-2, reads DAGVTQSPTHLIKTRGQQVTLRCSPISGHKSVSWYQQVLGQGPQFIFQYYEKEERGRGNFPDRFSARQFPNYSSELNVNALLLGDSALYLCASSLKPRDYGYTFGSGTRLTVV.

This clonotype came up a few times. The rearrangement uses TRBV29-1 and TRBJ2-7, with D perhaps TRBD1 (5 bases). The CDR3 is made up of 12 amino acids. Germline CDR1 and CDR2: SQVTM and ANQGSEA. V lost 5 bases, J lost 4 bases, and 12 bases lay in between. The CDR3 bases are TGCAGCGTTCAAGTTAAGGGGTACGAGCAGTACTTC. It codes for CSVQVKGYEQYF.